The rows below give T cell receptor beta chains drawn from one sample of a study of T cell repertoires in cytomegalovirus infection. No antigens are known for them. TCRdb called the reads again in MiXCR, with one record for every CDR3 protein. In the table there are a few hundred thousand distinct CDR3 sequences, approximately 40% of which are singletons. The sample was cultured PBMCs, taken from culture after CMV antigen stimulation. The receptors stem from a human donor in good health (CMV status not recorded). Some clones in this sample may be carry-over from other donors' samples. Both conserved end residues are part of each CDR3. The D gene is left open where the match is weak. Clone size is given for some rows only: seen once, a few or many times, or a class if the clone is expanded.

>TRBJ2-3|-|-|TRBV10-1
CASSEGGPLGDTQYF
TGCGCCAGCAGTGAAGGCGGGCCTCTGGGAGATACGCAGTATTTT
>TRBJ2-7|-|few|TRBV12-3/TRBV12-4
CASSPTESGEQYF
TGTGCCAGCAGCCCGACTGAATCGGGCGAGCAGTACTTC
>TRBJ2-1|TRBD2|-|TRBV29-1
CSVASPGLADYNEQFF
TGCAGCGTTGCGTCCCCGGGACTAGCGGACTACAATGAGCAGTTCTTC
>TRBJ2-5|-|-|TRBV7-9
CASSPSGSGGETQYF
TGTGCCAGCAGCCCGTCAGGGAGCGGTGGGGAGACCCAGTACTTC
>TRBJ2-1|TRBD2|-|TRBV6-2/TRBV6-3
CASSYRRWSGLAVYNEQFF
TGTGCCAGCAGTTACCGGAGGTGGTCGGGACTAGCGGTCTACAATGAGCAGTTCTTC
>TRBJ1-3|-|few|TRBV7-9
CASSSLTNREGGIGNTIYF
TGTGCCAGCAGCTCCCTGACCAACCGCGAGGGGGGGATTGGAAACACCATATATTTT
>TRBJ2-7|TRBD2|many|TRBV19
CASSGIRTSGSYEQYF
TGTGCCAGTAGTGGAATAAGGACTAGCGGTTCCTACGAGCAGTACTTC
>TRBJ1-1|-|few|TRBV7-2
CASSSGVSSTEAFF
TGTGCCAGCAGCTCAGGCGTATCATCCACTGAAGCTTTCTTT
>TRBJ2-1|TRBD1|many|TRBV5-6
CASSTGQGAAGTSSYNEQFF
TGTGCCAGCAGCACAGGACAGGGGGCGGCGGGTACGAGCTCCTACAATGAGCAGTTCTTC
>TRBJ2-7|TRBD2|many|TRBV7-2
CASSLTGTSGSREQYF
TGTGCCAGCAGCTTGACTGGGACTAGCGGGAGCAGGGAGCAGTACTTC
>TRBJ1-5|-|once|TRBV19
CASKVPVSNQPQHF
TGTGCCAGTAAGGTGCCGGTCAGCAATCAGCCCCAGCATTTT
>TRBJ1-6|-|few|TRBV12-3/TRBV12-4
CASRPRDSPLHF
TGTGCCAGCAGACCCAGGGATTCACCCCTCCACTTT
>TRBJ2-2|TRBD2|few|TRBV6-2/TRBV6-3
CASTETSGRGGTGELFF
TGTGCCAGCACGGAGACTAGCGGGAGAGGTGGCACCGGGGAGCTGTTTTTT
>TRBJ2-2|-|-|TRBV10-3
CAISRANSGELFF
TGTGCCATCAGCCGGGCCAACAGCGGGGAGCTGTTTTTT
>TRBJ2-3|-|-|TRBV5-4
CASSGGGGSTDTQYF
TGTGCCAGCAGCGGGGGGGGCGGGAGCACAGATACGCAGTATTTT